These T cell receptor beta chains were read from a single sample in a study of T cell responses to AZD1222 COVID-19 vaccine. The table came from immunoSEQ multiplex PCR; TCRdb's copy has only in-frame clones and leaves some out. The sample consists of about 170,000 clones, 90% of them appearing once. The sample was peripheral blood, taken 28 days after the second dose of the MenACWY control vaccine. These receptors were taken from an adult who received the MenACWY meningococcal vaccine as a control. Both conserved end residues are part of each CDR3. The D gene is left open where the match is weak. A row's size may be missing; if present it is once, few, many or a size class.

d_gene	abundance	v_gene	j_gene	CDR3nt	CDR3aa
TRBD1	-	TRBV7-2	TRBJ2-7	TGTGCCAGCAGCTCCCCCCTGCGGCTTTCGGGACAGGGGGACTACGAGCAGTACTTC	CASSSPLRLSGQGDYEQYF
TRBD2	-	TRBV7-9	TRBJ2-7	TGTGCCAGCAGCTTAGACGGTTGGGGACTAGCGGGATCCTACGAGCAGTACTTC	CASSLDGWGLAGSYEQYF
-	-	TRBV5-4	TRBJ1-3	TGTGCCAGCAGCCCCGGCGGGGCGGGAAACACCATATATTTT	CASSPGGAGNTIYF
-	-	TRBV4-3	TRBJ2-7	TGCGCCAGCAGCCAAGACTCTGTTGGGTACTTC	CASSQDSVGYF
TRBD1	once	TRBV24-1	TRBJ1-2	TGTGCCACCTCTAGCCCCCAGGGGGGCTATGGCTACACCTTC	CATSSPQGGYGYTF
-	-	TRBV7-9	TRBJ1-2	TGTGCCAGCAGCTTAATAGAAGGCTGGAGGACTGGCTACACCTTC	CASSLIEGWRTGYTF
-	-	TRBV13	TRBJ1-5	TGTGCCAGCAGCTTAACCAGGGCGCCCAATCAGCCCCAGCATTTT	CASSLTRAPNQPQHF
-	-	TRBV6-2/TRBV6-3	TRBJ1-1	TGTGCCAGCAGTTACACAGTACCGAACACTGAAGCTTTCTTT	CASSYTVPNTEAFF
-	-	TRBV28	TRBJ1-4	TGTGCCAGCAGCCCTTCGAAGAAGAATGAAAAACTGTTTTTT	CASSPSKKNEKLFF
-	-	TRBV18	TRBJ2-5	TGTGCCAGCTCACCACGGGACTTTGCAGGAGAGACCCAGTACTTC	CASSPRDFAGETQYF
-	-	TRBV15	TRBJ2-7	TGTGCCACCAGTGTCGTTAGCTCCTACGAGCAGTACTTC	CATSVVSSYEQYF
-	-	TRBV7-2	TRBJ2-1	TGTGCCAGCAGCTTAGCCGGACCCCCTCGTACGTTCTTC	CASSLAGPPRTFF
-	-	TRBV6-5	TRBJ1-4	TGTGCCAGCAGAATGAACGGAAAACTGTTTTTT	CASRMNGKLFF
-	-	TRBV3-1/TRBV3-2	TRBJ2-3	TGTGCCAGCAGCCAACCCCCAGGGGGGGAAGGAACAGATACGCAGTATTTT	CASSQPPGGEGTDTQYF
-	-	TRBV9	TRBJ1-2	TGTGCCAGCAGCACGGACAGCTATGGCTACACCTTC	CASSTDSYGYTF
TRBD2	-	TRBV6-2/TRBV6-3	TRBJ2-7	TGTGCCAGCAGTTACTTTTTCCGAGGCGGGAGGGCGTCTGGCGAGCAGTACTTC	CASSYFFRGGRASGEQYF
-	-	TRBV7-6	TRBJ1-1	TGTGCCAGCAGTTCCGGCTGGGGGGTCGACACTGAAGCTTTCTTT	CASSSGWGVDTEAFF
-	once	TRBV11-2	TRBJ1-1	TGTGCCAGCACCCTTAGGCCAGGGACCACTGAAGCTTTCTTT	CASTLRPGTTEAFF
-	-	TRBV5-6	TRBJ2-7	TGTGCCAGCAGCTTGTTCGGGTCACTGCCCTCCTACGAGCAGTACTTC	CASSLFGSLPSYEQYF
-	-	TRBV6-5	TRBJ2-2	TGTGCCAGCAGTTACGTGGTAACCGGGGAGCTGTTTTTT	CASSYVVTGELFF
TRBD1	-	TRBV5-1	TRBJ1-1	TGCGCCAGCAGCTTGGACGCAGGGGGGCGTACTGAAGCTTTCTTT	CASSLDAGGRTEAFF
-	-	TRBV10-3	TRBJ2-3	TGTGCCATCGCTCCTTCTTCCCCCACAGATACGCAGTATTTT	CAIAPSSPTDTQYF
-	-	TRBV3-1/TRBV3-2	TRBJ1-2	TGTGCCAGCAGCCAAGATTCGGCAGCGTATGGCTACACCTTC	CASSQDSAAYGYTF
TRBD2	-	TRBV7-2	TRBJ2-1	TGTGCCAGCAGCTCGTCAAATCAACCGGGACTAGCGGTATACAATGAGCAGTTCTTC	CASSSSNQPGLAVYNEQFF
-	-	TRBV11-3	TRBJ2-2	TGTGCCAGCAGCTCACTCGGGGGGAACACCGGGGAGCTGTTTTTT	CASSSLGGNTGELFF
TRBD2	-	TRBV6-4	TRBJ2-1	TGTGCCAGCAGTGATTTAGCGGGAGCTGGAGAGCAGTTCTTC	CASSDLAGAGEQFF
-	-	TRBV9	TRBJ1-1	TGTGCCAGCAGCGTAGGGAAAGGGAACACTGAAGCTTTCTTT	CASSVGKGNTEAFF
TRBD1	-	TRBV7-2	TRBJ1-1	TGTGCCAGCAGCCTCGGACAGGGTGGAGGAATGACTGAAGCTTTCTTT	CASSLGQGGGMTEAFF
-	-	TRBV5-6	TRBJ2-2	TGTGCCAGCAGCTTGGCAGGCGGGCCTAACACCGGGGAGCTGTTTTTT	CASSLAGGPNTGELFF
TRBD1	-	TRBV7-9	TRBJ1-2	TGTGCCAGCAGCTTAGGGACAGGGACTAACTATGGCTACACCTTC	CASSLGTGTNYGYTF
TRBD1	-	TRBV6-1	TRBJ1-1	TGTGCCAGCAGTGAATTCCAGGGGGCTAGAACTGAAGCTTTCTTT	CASSEFQGARTEAFF
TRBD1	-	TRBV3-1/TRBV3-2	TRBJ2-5	TGTGCCAGCAGCCAGGACAGGGTTCAAGAGACCCAGTACTTC	CASSQDRVQETQYF
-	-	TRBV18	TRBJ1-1	TGTGCCAGCTCTGGAGGGGCAGTAGCTGAAGCTTTCTTT	CASSGGAVAEAFF
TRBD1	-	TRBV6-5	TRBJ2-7	TGTGCCAGCAGTTACAGACCACAGGACAGGGGGCACGAGCAGTACTTC	CASSYRPQDRGHEQYF
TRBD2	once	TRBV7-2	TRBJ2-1	TGTGCCAGCAGCTTTCATCCCGGGACTAGCGGGAGAAATGAGCAGTTCTTC	CASSFHPGTSGRNEQFF
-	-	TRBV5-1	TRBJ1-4	TGCGCCAGCAGCGTCCCGGGGGGGGCTAATGAAAAACTGTTTTTT	CASSVPGGANEKLFF
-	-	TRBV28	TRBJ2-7	TGTGCCAGCAGTTTCTGGGGCTACGAGCAGTACTTC	CASSFWGYEQYF
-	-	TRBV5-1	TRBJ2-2	TGCGCCAGCAGCTCCGGGGGGCGAATCATGACCGGGGAGCTGTTTTTT	CASSSGGRIMTGELFF
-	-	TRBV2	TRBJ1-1	TGTGCCACCCGAAAGGGCACTGAAGCTTTCTTT	CATRKGTEAFF
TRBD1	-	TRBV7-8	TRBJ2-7	TGTGCCAGCAGCTTATCCCCGGGACAGGGACAATTCGAGCAGTACTTC	CASSLSPGQGQFEQYF
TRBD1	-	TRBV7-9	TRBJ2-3	TGTGCCAGCAGCTCCTCTAAGGGACAGCTTACAGATACGCAGTATTTT	CASSSSKGQLTDTQYF
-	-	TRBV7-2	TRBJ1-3	TGTGCCAGCAGCTTAGCATACTCTGGAAACACCATATATTTT	CASSLAYSGNTIYF
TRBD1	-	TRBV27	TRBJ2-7	TGTGCCAGCAGCTACAGGGGAACCGAGCAGTACTTC	CASSYRGTEQYF
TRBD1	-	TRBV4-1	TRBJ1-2	TGCGCCAGCAGCCAAGAGGACAGGGACTATGGCTACACCTTC	CASSQEDRDYGYTF
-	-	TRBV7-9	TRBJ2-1	TGTGCCAGCATCGAAAGGGGGGGAGTCGATGAGCAGTTCTTC	CASIERGGVDEQFF
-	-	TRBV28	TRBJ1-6	TGTGCCAGCAGTTTCAGCCAAGCCATTTCACCCCTCCACTTT	CASSFSQAISPLHF
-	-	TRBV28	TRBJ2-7	TGTGCCAGCAGTCGGGGGATGGCCTACGAGCAGTACTTC	CASSRGMAYEQYF
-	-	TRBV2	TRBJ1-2	TGTGCCAGCGATGGAAGAACCTATGGCTACACCTTC	CASDGRTYGYTF
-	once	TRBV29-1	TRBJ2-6	TGCAGCGTTGGGTTGGGGGCCGGGGCCAACGTCCTGACTTTC	CSVGLGAGANVLTF
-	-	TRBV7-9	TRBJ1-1	TGTGCCAGCAGCTCACAGGGCCCGAACACTGAAGCTTTCTTT	CASSSQGPNTEAFF
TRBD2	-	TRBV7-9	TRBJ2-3	TGTGCCAGCAGCTTAACGGGAGGTGGCACAGATACGCAGTATTTT	CASSLTGGGTDTQYF
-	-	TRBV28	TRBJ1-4	-	CASSLWGQGTTF
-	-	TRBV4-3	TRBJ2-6	TGCGCCAGCAGCCAAGAAAGGTTCTCTGGGGCCAACGTCCTGACTTTC	CASSQERFSGANVLTF
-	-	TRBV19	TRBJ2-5	TGTGCCAGTAGTTCCGACCGGGAGACCCAGTACTTC	CASSSDRETQYF
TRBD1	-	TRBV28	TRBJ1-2	TGTGCCAGCAGTAGCCCGGGACAGGGGAATGGCTACACCTTC	CASSSPGQGNGYTF
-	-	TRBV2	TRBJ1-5	TGTGCCAGCACCGGGACGGCAATACAGGCATATCAGCCCCAGCATTTT	CASTGTAIQAYQPQHF